The present TCR beta chain was sequenced within a study of T cell repertoires in cytomegalovirus infection. This clonotype showed up just a few times. Via MiXCR, TCRdb re-called the reads, giving one row per CDR3 protein. Of 450,000 to 650,000 distinct CDR3 sequences in the sample, roughly 29% were seen once. The receptor comes from a human donor in good health (CMV status not recorded). Some clones in this sample may be carry-over from other donors' samples. Sequenced sample: PBMCs.

In nucleotides, the CDR3 is TGTGCCAGCAGCTTAGGTATGGGGATGGAGCAGTTCTTC. Translation gives CASSLGMGMEQFF. This chain joins TRBV7-2 and TRBJ2-1, with D unclear. The germline V gene has CDR1 SGHTA and CDR2 FQGNSA. V gave up 1 base and J gave up 10 bases, with 11 bases separating them. The CDR3 is 13 residues long.